Shown below are 12 T cell receptor beta chains from a single sample sequenced in a study of T cell changes during pregnancy in multiple sclerosis. Clones were read by immunoSEQ multiplex PCR, and TCRdb kept only the in-frame ones, dropping some. The data contain roughly 32,000 clones, 80% to 90% of them singletons. Sequenced here: CD8+ T cells from peripheral blood mononuclear cells, sampled in the third trimester of pregnancy. These TCRs come from a female donor with multiple sclerosis, enrolled in a pregnancy study.

This chain links TRBV7-9 with TRBJ2-7; no clear D. Trimming pared 0 bases from V and 4 bases from J, leaving 7 bases between. Germline V gives CDR1 SEHNR, CDR2 FQNEAQ (reference sequence). The CDR3 sequence is 13 residues long. The CDR3 DNA is TGTGCCAGCAGCTTAGCCGTCGCGTACGAGCAGTACTTC. Its translation: CASSLAVAYEQYF.

The chain joins TRBV18 to TRBJ2-1, with a tentative D call TRBD2 (6 bases). Germline CDR1 reads KGHSH; CDR2 reads LQKENI. The V end was cut by 9 bases, the J end by 8 bases, with 20 bases between. The CDR3 has 14 amino acids. CDR3 residues: CASSDPGRRDEQFF. Here the CDR3 DNA reads TGTGCCAGTTCCGACCCCGGGAGAAGGGATGAGCAGTTCTTC.

The chain carries TRBV27 and TRBJ2-1; 7 bases fit TRBD1. This CDR3 is 16 amino acids long. Per germline, CDR1 MNHEY and CDR2 SMNVEV (reference sequence). V lost 4 bases and J lost 9; bases outside the gene matches: 15. CDR3 coding DNA: TGTGCCAGCAGTTCATTGAGGGACAGTAGTTCAGCTGAGCAGTTCTTC. It encodes CASSSLRDSSSAEQFF.

The count of this clone is one. The J gene is TRBJ1-2, the V gene TRBV9, with 8 bases fitting TRBD1. V shed 4 bases and J 6 bases; nucleotides not matched to a gene: 5. Germline lookup yields CDR1 SGDLS and CDR2 YYNGEE. This CDR3 contains 13 residues. In DNA form, the CDR3 reads TGTGCCAGCAGCTCTCGACAGGGGAATGGCTACACCTTC. It encodes CASSSRQGNGYTF.

This clone was observed a single time. This sequence joins TRBV19 and TRBJ2-1, with 7 bases fitting TRBD1. V was pared by 7 bases and J by 4 bases, with 10 bases of the junction left unmatched. Germline V lookup: CDR1 LNHDA, CDR2 SQIVND (reference sequence). This CDR3 has 15 amino acids. The CDR3 sequence: CASTPPRTGYNEQFF. The CDR3 region has the DNA TGTGCCAGTACCCCCCCCAGGACAGGTTACAATGAGCAGTTCTTC.

This chain links TRBV2 with TRBJ2-1; a possible D gene is TRBD2 (5 bases). Germline CDR1 is SNHLY and CDR2 is FYNNEI. The CDR3 runs to 15 residues. Between the trimmed V and J ends, which lost 2 bases and 3 bases, there was a span of 11 bases. CDR3 amino acids: CASSEREGRYNEQFF. CDR3 nucleotides: TGTGCCAGCAGTGAACGGGAAGGTCGCTACAATGAGCAGTTCTTC.

This sequence joins TRBV9 and TRBJ2-1; perhaps TRBD1 as D (6 bases). This CDR3 has 15 residues. Trimming took 4 bases from V and 8 from J, leaving 19 bases between them. Germline V lookup: CDR1 SGDLS, CDR2 YYNGEE. CDR3 DNA: TGTGCCAGCAGCTTGCGACAGGAAGGTCAGGATGAGCAGTTCTTC. Its protein is CASSLRQEGQDEQFF.

The chain employs TRBV5-6 and TRBJ2-1; 10 nucleotides agree with TRBD2. The CDR3 contains 14 residues. With V trimmed by 4 bases and J by 10 bases, 8 bases remained unmatched. The V gene's germline CDR1 is SGHDT and CDR2 YYEEEE. CDR3: CASSPSGRAREQFF. CDR3 nucleotides: TGTGCCAGCAGCCCAAGCGGGAGGGCCAGGGAGCAGTTCTTC.

In its sample, this clone was seen a few times. The chain uses TRBV28 and TRBJ1-1; the D gene is possibly TRBD1 (5 bases). Germline lookup yields CDR1 MDHEN and CDR2 SYDVKM. The length of the CDR3 is 14 residues. Between the trimmed V and J ends, which lost 5 bases and 1 base, there was a span of 11 bases. This CDR3 is CASSQYQGNTEAFF. CDR3 DNA sequence: TGTGCCAGCAGTCAGTATCAGGGGAACACTGAAGCTTTCTTT.

This clone was detected once. The CDR3 DNA reads as TGTGCCAGCAGCGTCGGCGGGATCCGGGCTAATGAAAAACTGTTTTTT. Its protein is CASSVGGIRANEKLFF. The chain has TRBV9 and TRBJ1-4; no clear D. CDR1 is SGDLS and CDR2 is YYNGEE in the germline V gene. The CDR3 loop spans 16 amino acids. V lost 2 bases and J lost 3, with 14 bases in between.

CDR3 bases: TGTGCCAGCAGCTTCCTAGGACAGGGCCTTTATGGCTACACCTTC. It translates to CASSFLGQGLYGYTF. This chain connects TRBV7-2 to TRBJ1-2, with TRBD1 matching 8 bases. Germline assignment: CDR1 SGHTA and CDR2 FQGNSA. J lost 5 bases, V lost 3 bases, and 8 bases had no gene match. This CDR3 comprises 15 residues.

This sequence joins TRBV6-6 and TRBJ1-2, with a possible D match to TRBD1 (5 bases). The V and J ends lost 4 bases and 5 bases respectively, with 14 bases between them. The CDR3 runs to 14 residues. CDR1 and CDR2 (germline): MNHNY, SVGAGI (reference sequence). The CDR3 DNA reads TGTGCCAGCAGTTCACCCACGGGGGAGTATGGCTACACCTTC. Translating it yields CASSSPTGEYGYTF.